The 14 T cell receptor beta chains below all came from one sample that was sequenced in a study of blood T cells in healthy people across ages. The use of a sample-barcoded 5' primer and a J-beta primer mix characterized a second PCR of roughly 6 to 12 cycles. TCRdb independently ran MiXCR on the 5' RACE reads; one entry per CDR3 protein. The table lists about 970,000 distinct CDR3 sequences, around 54% of them singletons. The specimen sequenced was blood. These receptors all stem from a woman aged 60-75 years in good health.

The chain combines TRBV11-3 with TRBJ2-3; D remains ambiguous. The CDR3 is 14 amino acids. V was clipped by 1 base and J by 2 bases, with 7 bases between them. In germline, CDR1 is SGHNT, CDR2 YENEEA. In nucleotides, the CDR3 is TGTGCCAGCAGCTTAGGGTCGGACACAGATACGCAGTATTTT. Protein product: CASSLGSDTDTQYF. The whole variable domain, filled in from reference TRBV11-3 and TRBJ2-3, reads EAGVVQSPRYKIIEKKQPVAFWCNPISGHNTLYWYLQNLGQGPELLIRYENEEAVDDSQLPKDRFSAERLKGVDSTLKIQPAELGDSAVYLCASSLGSDTDTQYFGPGTRLTVL.

The chain recombines TRBV12-3 or TRBV12-4 with TRBJ1-6; possibly TRBD1 for D (5 bases). V lost 3 bases to trimming and J lost 3 bases, with 9 bases between them. This CDR3 spans 15 amino acids. Here the CDR3 DNA reads TGTGCCAGCAGTTTGGGGCAGTACTATAATTCACCCCTCCACTTT. It yields the protein CASSLGQYYNSPLHF.

The V gene is TRBV7-2, the J gene TRBJ1-1, with TRBD1 matching 7 bases. The V gene's germline CDR1 is SGHTA and CDR2 FQGNSA. This CDR3 has 14 amino acids. V dropped 5 bases and J dropped 4; count of bases not matched to a gene: 7. The CDR3 loop reads CASSPRGRVTEAFF. The CDR3 coding sequence is TGTGCCAGCAGCCCTAGGGGGCGGGTCACTGAAGCTTTCTTT.

CDR3 loop: CSAFGGTAKNIQYF. The CDR3 DNA sequence: TGCAGTGCCTTTGGGGGGACAGCCAAAAACATTCAGTACTTC. This chain links TRBV20-1 with TRBJ2-4; a weak D match, TRBD2 (6 bases). CDR3 length: 14 amino acids. Trimming removed 6 bases from V and 0 bases from J, with 12 bases in between. CDR1 and CDR2 (germline): DFQATT, SNEGSKA (reference sequence).

The chain combines TRBV19 with TRBJ2-3; maybe TRBD2 (5 bases). V shed 3 bases and J shed 2 bases, with 12 bases lying between them. CDR3 length: 15 amino acids. The germline V gene encodes CDR1 LNHDA and CDR2 SQIVND (reference sequence). This CDR3 is CASSIRLAHTDTQYF. The CDR3 coding sequence is TGTGCCAGTAGTATTCGGCTAGCCCACACAGATACGCAGTATTTT.

The chain recombines TRBV6-1 with TRBJ2-3; D not certain. V lost 1 base to trimming and J lost 0 bases, with 14 bases between them. Germline-derived CDR1 and CDR2 are MNHNS and SASEGT. This CDR3 has 17 residues. DNA of the CDR3: TGTGCCAGCAGTGAAGTACGGACCTCTCCGAGCACAGATACGCAGTATTTT. It yields the protein CASSEVRTSPSTDTQYF.

The chain is built from TRBV11-1 and TRBJ2-1; no clear D gene. Trimming took 6 bases from V and 10 from J, leaving 13 bases between them. Per the germline V gene, CDR1 is SGHAT and CDR2 is FQDESV (reference sequence). The CDR3 is 12 amino acids. The CDR3 region has the DNA TGTGCCAGCAGTACTCCCTTGGAGGAGCAGTTCTTC. Protein product: CASSTPLEEQFF.

DNA of the CDR3: TGCGCCAGCAGGATAGGTACAGGGGGGACTGAAGCTTTCTTT. Protein: CASRIGTGGTEAFF. The rearrangement joins TRBV4-3 to TRBJ1-1, with 8 bases matching TRBD1. The CDR3 is made up of 14 amino acids. The germline V gene encodes CDR1 LGHNA and CDR2 YSLEER. J was trimmed by 5 bases and V by 6 bases; bases with no gene match: 8.

This clonotype was observed once. The junction shows a germline mismatch at one end, possibly a read error. The J gene is TRBJ2-3, the V gene TRBV6-1; 7 bases line up with TRBD1. The CDR3 runs to 15 residues. Germline V gene sequence: CDR1 MNHNS, CDR2 SASEGT. The CDR3 protein is CVSSEQGIGTDTQYF. The CDR3 DNA sequence: TGTGTCAGCAGCGAACAGGGGATCGGCACAGATACGCAGTATTTT.

The chain carries TRBV20-1 and TRBJ2-5, with unresolved D. Per germline, CDR1 DFQATT and CDR2 SNEGSKA (reference sequence). The CDR3 consists of 15 residues. V gave up 8 bases and J gave up 11 bases, with 30 bases separating them. The CDR3 region is CSHSNPAPPYNEQYF. In nucleotides, the CDR3 is TGCAGTCACTCCAACCCAGCGCCGCCCTACAATGAGCAGTACTTC.

This clonotype was detected only a few times. The chain uses TRBV4-3 and TRBJ2-5; a possible D gene is TRBD2 (5 bases). Per germline, CDR1 LGHNA and CDR2 YSLEER. Between the trimmed V and J ends, which lost 1 base and 2 bases, there was a span of 11 bases. The CDR3 has 15 residues. This chain's CDR3 is CASSQAGSLQETQYF. CDR3 DNA: TGCGCCAGCAGCCAAGCGGGGAGCCTGCAAGAGACCCAGTACTTC.

The chain has TRBV4-1 and TRBJ2-3, with a weak D call TRBD2 (5 bases). CDR3 length: 17 residues. With 0 bases removed from V and 1 base from J, the gap between germline ends came to 14 bases. Germline V gene sequence: CDR1 MGHRA, CDR2 YSYEKL. The CDR3 region has the DNA TGCGCCAGCAGCCAAGATCCCGGCCTGAGGGGCACAGATACGCAGTATTTT. This translates into CASSQDPGLRGTDTQYF.

V gene TRBV12-3 or TRBV12-4 combines with J gene TRBJ1-5; no reliable D call. The CDR3 totals 16 residues. The V gene lost 2 bases and the J gene lost 4 bases, with 15 bases spanning the gap. CDR3 nucleotides: TGTGCCAGCAGTTTACAGTCTGGGGTCGGGAATCAGCCCCAGCATTTT. It encodes CASSLQSGVGNQPQHF.

This clonotype was counted once. The CDR3 here is CASSEPPYEPQHF. The CDR3 DNA is TGTGCCAGCAGTGAACCCCCTTATGAGCCCCAGCATTTT. This chain links TRBV6-1 with TRBJ1-5; D not certain. Trimming took 2 bases from V and 8 from J, leaving 10 bases between them. The germline CDR1 and CDR2 sequences are MNHNS and SASEGT. The CDR3 consists of 13 residues.